The 18 T cell receptor beta chains in this list originate from one sample, sequenced in a study of T cell responses to AZD1222 COVID-19 vaccine. Libraries were prepared by immunoSEQ multiplex PCR; TCRdb keeps only in-frame clonotypes and omits some of them. The sample gives some 110,000 clones, almost 95% of which show up once; approximately 1.5% is in the top ten. The specimen comprised peripheral blood, sampled on day 0 of AZD1222 vaccination. These receptors were obtained from an adult in good health.

This chain links TRBV11-3 with TRBJ2-5; D is ambiguous. The CDR3 extends over 15 amino acids. CDR1 is SGHNT, CDR2 YENEEA, per germline. With 5 bases removed from V and 5 bases from J, the gap between germline ends came to 18 bases. As DNA, the CDR3 is TGTGCCAGCAGCCCGAGACCGCCGGCGGTGGAGACCCAGTACTTC. It encodes CASSPRPPAVETQYF.

The J gene is TRBJ1-4, the V gene TRBV27, with 9 bases aligning to TRBD1. The germline gives CDR1 MNHEY, CDR2 SMNVEV (reference sequence). The CDR3 is made up of 14 amino acids. J was trimmed by 6 bases and V by 6 bases; bases with no gene match: 5. Here the CDR3 DNA reads TGTGCCAGCAGGACGACAGGGGGTCATGAAAAACTGTTTTTT. Translation gives CASRTTGGHEKLFF.

The rearrangement uses TRBV6-6 and TRBJ2-3, with D perhaps assigned TRBD1 or TRBD2 (5 bases each). With 5 bases removed from V and 0 bases from J, the gap between germline ends came to 18 bases. The CDR3 length is 17 residues. CDR1 is MNHNY and CDR2 is SVGAGI in the germline V gene (reference sequence). The CDR3 is CASSPGRGSTSTDTQYF. In DNA, the CDR3 is TGTGCCAGCAGTCCAGGGAGAGGGTCCACTAGCACAGATACGCAGTATTTT.

In its sample, this clone was seen once. The CDR3 protein is CASSVALRGTPNTEAFF. The CDR3 DNA is TGTGCCAGCAGCGTAGCTCTTCGGGGGACACCGAACACTGAAGCTTTCTTT. V is TRBV9 and J is TRBJ1-1, with a weak D call TRBD1 (6 bases). This CDR3 has 17 amino acids. Germline V CDR1 and CDR2: SGDLS, YYNGEE. V was trimmed by 0 bases and J by 1 base, leaving 16 bases between them. The variable domain in full, with the rest retrieved from reference TRBV9 and TRBJ1-1, is DSGVTQTPKHLITATGQRVTLRCSPRSGDLSVYWYQQSLDQGLQFLIQYYNGEERAKGNILERFSAQQFPDLHSELNLSSLELGDSALYFCASSVALRGTPNTEAFFGQGTRLTVV.

This clone was seen only once. This chain links TRBV30 with TRBJ2-7; a possible D gene is TRBD2 (6 bases). The CDR3 is 14 amino acids. The germline V and J ends were trimmed by 4 bases and 1 base, with 14 bases remaining between them. Per the germline V gene, CDR1 is GTSNPN and CDR2 is SVGIG (reference sequence). CDR3 sequence: CAWTHGGSSYEQYF. CDR3 in DNA: TGTGCCTGGACCCACGGGGGATCATCCTACGAGCAGTACTTC.

The CDR3: CASSWVAGGLSYNEQFF. The CDR3 bases are TGTGCCAGCAGCTGGGTAGCGGGAGGCCTCTCCTACAATGAGCAGTTCTTC. The rearrangement links TRBV7-8 to TRBJ2-1; TRBD2 agrees at 10 bases. CDR1 and CDR2 (germline): SGHVS, FQNEAQ. This CDR3 has 17 amino acids. V gave up 4 bases and J gave up 0 bases; unmatched junction bases: 6.

J is TRBJ1-2 and V is TRBV7-8; no clear D gene. Germline lookup yields CDR1 SGHVS and CDR2 FQNEAQ. Trimming cost V 4 bases and J 6 bases, with 6 bases left between them. CDR3 length: 11 amino acids. The CDR3 region is CASSSLNGYTF. CDR3 coding DNA: TGTGCCAGCAGCTCTTTAAATGGCTACACCTTC.

V is TRBV6-5 and J is TRBJ2-1, with TRBD2 identical over 9 bases. The CDR3 spans 15 residues. The germline gives CDR1 MNHEY, CDR2 SVGAGI. V shed 4 bases and J 8 bases; nucleotides not matched to a gene: 9. CDR3 residues: CASSSAGSGSYEQFF. CDR3 DNA: TGTGCCAGCAGTTCTGCGGGTAGCGGGAGCTATGAGCAGTTCTTC.

The chain uses TRBV12-3 or TRBV12-4 and TRBJ1-1; TRBD1 aligns across 7 bases. The CDR3 has 13 residues. After removal of 6 bases from V and 5 bases from J, the junction contained 6 bases not matched to a gene. CDR3 in amino acids: CASRYGTATEAFF. CDR3 coding DNA: TGTGCCAGCAGGTATGGGACAGCAACTGAAGCTTTCTTT.

This chain links TRBV11-1 with TRBJ2-1, with 9 nucleotides matching TRBD2. The CDR3 extends over 16 amino acids. Germline loops: CDR1 SGHAT, CDR2 FQDESV (reference sequence). After removal of 2 bases from V and 1 base from J, the junction contained 3 bases not matched to a gene. The CDR3 protein is CASSLMTSGSYNEQFF. The CDR3 DNA reads as TGTGCCAGCAGCTTAATGACTAGCGGTTCCTACAATGAGCAGTTCTTC.

The rearrangement links TRBV19 to TRBJ1-1; the D is unclear. The germline CDR1 and CDR2 sequences are LNHDA and SQIVND (reference sequence). This CDR3 region has 13 residues. V lost 2 bases and J 1 base, leaving 5 bases between the germline ends. CDR3 coding DNA: TGTGCCAGTAGTATAATCGGGAACACTGAAGCTTTCTTT. It encodes CASSIIGNTEAFF.

Comments on this clone: Other DNA sequences in the sample encode the same CDR3. The chain employs TRBV7-9 and TRBJ2-5; no clear D. This CDR3 comprises 11 residues. V was pared by 4 bases and J by 2 bases, with 2 bases between. Germline CDR1 and CDR2: SEHNR and FQNEAQ (reference sequence). The CDR3, as DNA: TGTGCCAGCAGCTCACAAGAGACCCAGTACTTC. It translates to CASSSQETQYF.

The chain carries TRBV5-5 and TRBJ2-3; no firm D call. CDR3 length equals 15 residues. V was pared by 2 bases and J by 4 bases, with 14 bases between. Germline CDR1 reads SGHKS; CDR2 reads YYEKEE (reference sequence). In DNA form, the CDR3 reads TGTGCCAGCAGCTTAAGAGGTAGGGCGGCAGATACGCAGTATTTT. Its translation is CASSLRGRAADTQYF.

The chain joins TRBV19 to TRBJ1-3; D call uncertain. The CDR3 has 15 amino acids. CDR1 and CDR2 from the germline V gene are LNHDA and SQIVND (reference sequence). The V end lost 3 bases, the J end lost 0 bases, and 9 bases lay between the germline ends. The chain's CDR3 is CASSIRRISGNTIYF. For the CDR3, the DNA is TGTGCCAGTAGTATTCGACGGATCTCTGGAAACACCATATATTTT.

A few counts support this clone. The chain recombines TRBV7-3 with TRBJ2-1; tentative D call: TRBD2 (6 bases). The germline V gene has CDR1 SGHTA and CDR2 FQGTGA. Trimming removed 5 bases at V and 0 bases at J, with 11 bases between. There are 15 residues in the CDR3. The CDR3 nucleotides read TGTGCCAGCAGCCAGATGGGGGGCTCCTACAATGAGCAGTTCTTC. As protein: CASSQMGGSYNEQFF.

The rearrangement links TRBV7-2 to TRBJ2-2; no clear D gene. This CDR3 region has 16 residues. Trimming pared 4 bases from V and 0 bases from J, leaving 12 bases between. Germline V gene sequence: CDR1 SGHTA, CDR2 FQGNSA. In DNA, the CDR3 is TGTGCCAGCAGCTCCAACGGGCTCCCGAACACCGGGGAGCTGTTTTTT. Its protein is CASSSNGLPNTGELFF.

CDR3 protein: CASSLDRGRSYGYTF. The DNA of the CDR3 is TGTGCCAGCAGCTTGGACAGGGGCCGGAGCTATGGCTACACCTTC. J is TRBJ1-2 and V is TRBV5-4; 7 bases line up with TRBD1. The CDR3 has 15 amino acids. J lost 4 bases, V lost 0 bases, and 6 bases had no gene match. Germline CDR1 SGHNT, CDR2 YYREEE (reference sequence).

This sequence joins TRBV11-3 and TRBJ1-1; D unresolved. CDR3 size: 12 residues. In germline, CDR1 is SGHNT, CDR2 YENEEA. The V gene lost 6 bases and the J gene lost 0 bases, with 5 bases spanning the gap. CDR3 sequence: CASRGLNTEAFF. DNA for the CDR3: TGTGCCAGCAGAGGACTGAACACTGAAGCTTTCTTT.